These 18 T cell receptor beta chains were sequenced from one sample in a study of human T cells and chemical hapten exposure. Each CDR3 protein is one row after TCRdb ran MiXCR on the 5' RACE reads. Among about 140,000 distinct CDR3 sequences listed, about 4% were seen once. Unfractionated whole blood yielded the extracted total RNA. Receptors originate from a female donor in good health.

This clonotype was found many times. This chain joins TRBV20-1 and TRBJ2-3; no firm D call. V was clipped by 6 bases and J by 6 bases, with 25 bases between them. This CDR3 comprises 16 residues. Germline V gene sequence: CDR1 DFQATT, CDR2 SNEGSKA (reference sequence). CDR3 sequence (DNA): TGCAGTGCAGGTTCCCTATTCCTGGCTTTGGGGGATACGCAGTATTTT. Encoded protein: CSAGSLFLALGDTQYF.

This clonotype was seen at least ten times. The chain links TRBV6-1 to TRBJ1-5; 7 bases line up with TRBD1. CDR1 and CDR2 (germline): MNHNS, SASEGT. V shed 4 bases, J shed 4 bases, and the junction held 1 base outside the gene matches. The CDR3 contains 13 residues. The CDR3 region has the DNA TGTGCCAGCAGTGCACAGGGGAATCAGCCCCAGCATTTT. Translation gives CASSAQGNQPQHF.

At least ten counts were recorded for this clonotype. The chain links TRBV5-1 to TRBJ2-7; TRBD2 is a possible D gene (6 bases). Between the trimmed V and J ends, which lost 2 bases and 3 bases, there was a span of 12 bases. Germline CDR1 SGHRS, CDR2 YFSETQ. The CDR3 runs 14 residues. The CDR3 DNA is TGCGCCAGCAGCTTAGGGACGGGAGTCTACGAGCAGTACTTC. It encodes CASSLGTGVYEQYF.

About this clonotype itself: This may stem from a read error, because a much larger clone lies one nucleotide away. The V call is TRBV7-3, the J call TRBJ2-2, with TRBD2 matching 12 bases. Per germline, CDR1 SGHTA and CDR2 FQGTGA. This CDR3 contains 17 residues. The junction had 7 bases not matched to a gene; V was cut back by 5 bases and J by 3 bases. The CDR3 region has the DNA TGTGCCAGCAGCGCGACTAGCGGGGGTTGCGACACCGGGGAGCTGTTTTTT. This codes for CASSATSGGCDTGELFF. The variable domain in full, with the rest retrieved from reference TRBV7-3 and TRBJ2-2, is GAGVSQTPSNKVTEKGKYVELRCDPISGHTALYWYRQSLGQGPEFLIYFQGTGAADDSGLPNDRFFAVRPEGSVSTLKIQRTERGDSAVYLCASSATSGGCDTGELFFGEGSRLTVL.

Ten or more counts support this clonotype. The chain's CDR3 is CASSPGTGRGNTIYF. The DNA of the CDR3 is TGTGCCAGCAGCCCCGGGACAGGGAGAGGAAACACCATATATTTT. The genes are TRBV7-2 and TRBJ1-3; TRBD1 agrees at 9 bases. V lost 5 bases to trimming and J lost 4 bases; unmatched junction nucleotides: 6. The germline V gene encodes CDR1 SGHTA and CDR2 FQGNSA. The CDR3 contains 15 residues.

The genes are TRBV2 and TRBJ2-2, with TRBD2 identical over 8 bases. V trimming: 5 bases; J trimming: 6 bases; junction bases outside the gene matches: 8. CDR3 length equals 15 residues. Germline CDR1 reads SNHLY; CDR2 reads FYNNEI. The CDR3 reads CASSSRTSCAGELFF. The CDR3 nucleotides are TGTGCCAGCAGTTCTAGGACTAGCTGTGCCGGGGAGCTGTTTTTT.

On this clonotype: Mismatch with germline at one junction end may stem from a read error. The chain uses TRBV6-2 or TRBV6-3 and TRBJ2-5, with D possibly called TRBD1 or TRBD2 (5 bases each). The CDR3 consists of 11 residues. Germline V CDR1 and CDR2: MNHEY, SVGEGT. The CDR3 sequence is CASSWDGWKDF. As DNA, the CDR3 is TGTGCCAGCAGTTGGGACGGGTGGAAGGACTTC.

This clonotype was detected ten times or more. This rearrangement joins TRBV9 to TRBJ1-2; D perhaps matches TRBD1 (6 bases). The germline gives CDR1 SGDLS, CDR2 YYNGEE. With 4 bases removed from V and 2 bases from J, the gap between germline ends came to 15 bases. The CDR3 spans 15 residues. The CDR3 here is CASSFPWTVNYGYTF. The CDR3, as DNA: TGTGCCAGCAGCTTTCCCTGGACAGTAAACTATGGCTACACCTTC.

In this sample, this clonotype turned up many times. V is TRBV19 and J is TRBJ1-5; D gene unclear. Trimming removed 7 bases from V and 0 bases from J, with 13 bases in between. The CDR3 contains 15 residues. CDR1 is LNHDA and CDR2 is SQIVND in the germline V gene (reference sequence). CDR3 coding DNA: TGTGCCAGTAATTCCCAGATATATAGCAATCAGCCCCAGCATTTT. Translating gives CASNSQIYSNQPQHF.

This clonotype has at least ten counts. The V call is TRBV3-1, the J call TRBJ2-3; tentative D call: TRBD1 (6 bases). The CDR3 is made up of 15 amino acids. The germline V and J ends were trimmed by 0 bases and 2 bases, with 9 bases remaining between them. CDR1 LGHDT and CDR2 YNNKEL come from the germline V gene (reference sequence). The CDR3: CASSQDGGYTDTQYF. CDR3 sequence (DNA): TGTGCCAGCAGCCAAGATGGGGGCTACACAGATACGCAGTATTTT.

This clonotype was seen many times. The chain combines TRBV20-1 with TRBJ2-7, with D unresolved. Germline CDR1 is DFQATT and CDR2 is SNEGSKA (reference sequence). This CDR3 comprises 13 residues. Trimming took off 5 bases at V and 6 bases at J, with 17 bases between the two ends. CDR3 DNA: TGCAGTGCTGACGCCGGCACCCTCGGCGAGCAGTACTTC. It translates to CSADAGTLGEQYF.

V gene TRBV5-1 combines with J gene TRBJ2-1; weak D call: TRBD1 (6 bases). This CDR3 comprises 15 residues. CDR1 is SGHRS and CDR2 is YFSETQ in the germline V gene. V shed 4 bases and J shed 0 bases, with 11 bases lying between them. CDR3 region: CASSNGQSSYNEQFF. The CDR3 DNA reads as TGCGCCAGCAGCAACGGACAGAGCTCCTACAATGAGCAGTTCTTC.

The chain employs TRBV27 and TRBJ2-1; TRBD2 matches 12 bases. V lost 3 bases to trimming and J lost 8 bases; unmatched junction nucleotides: 8. CDR3 length equals 16 residues. The V gene's germline CDR1 is MNHEY and CDR2 SMNVEV (reference sequence). The DNA of the CDR3 is TGTGCCAGCAGTTTCATTCCTAGCGGGGGGGGCCATGAGCAGTTCTTC. Amino acids: CASSFIPSGGGHEQFF.

The chain couples TRBV12-3 or TRBV12-4 to TRBJ1-5, with D hard to call. The V and J ends lost 6 bases and 0 bases respectively, with 12 bases between them. The CDR3 consists of 15 residues. The CDR3 DNA reads TGTGCCAGCAGAAGGGAAACAGTTAGCAATCAGCCCCAGCATTTT. Encoded protein: CASRRETVSNQPQHF.

This clonotype was picked up a small number of times. The chain combines TRBV20-1 with TRBJ1-2; 9 nucleotides match TRBD1. There are 15 residues in the CDR3. V lost 2 bases to trimming and J lost 6 bases; unmatched junction nucleotides: 10. CDR1 is DFQATT, CDR2 SNEGSKA, per germline (reference sequence). CDR3 sequence (DNA): TGCAGTGCTAGACGTGACAAAACAGGGGGCCATGGCTACACCTTC. This encodes CSARRDKTGGHGYTF.

This clonotype was counted at least ten times. V is TRBV27 and J is TRBJ1-5; D is unresolved. Germline V lookup: CDR1 MNHEY, CDR2 SMNVEV (reference sequence). Trimming left V 3 bases short and J 4 bases short, with 13 bases between. CDR3 length equals 15 residues. As DNA, the CDR3 is TGTGCCAGCAGTTTCGTTCCGCCAGCTAATCAGCCCCAGCATTTT. Its protein product is CASSFVPPANQPQHF.

This clonotype was recorded many times. The gene calls are TRBV4-2 and TRBJ1-1, with D maybe TRBD1 (5 bases). The CDR3 covers 13 residues. Germline V gene lookup returns CDR1 LGHNA and CDR2 YNFKEQ. Trimming took off 5 bases at V and 7 bases at J, with 14 bases between the two ends. The DNA for the CDR3 is TGTGCCAGCAGCTTTGAGACTGGGGGTGAAGCTTTCTTT. It is translated as CASSFETGGEAFF.

This clonotype was picked up many times. This chain uses TRBV7-9 with TRBJ1-4; 9 bases align to TRBD1. The CDR3 runs 14 residues. Looked up from germline, CDR1 is SEHNR and CDR2 is FQNEAQ (reference sequence). Trimming cost V 5 bases and J 7 bases; bases outside gene matches: 5. The CDR3 sequence is CASSLDRGSEKLFF. In nucleotides, the CDR3 is TGTGCCAGCAGCCTCGACAGGGGGAGTGAAAAACTGTTTTTT.